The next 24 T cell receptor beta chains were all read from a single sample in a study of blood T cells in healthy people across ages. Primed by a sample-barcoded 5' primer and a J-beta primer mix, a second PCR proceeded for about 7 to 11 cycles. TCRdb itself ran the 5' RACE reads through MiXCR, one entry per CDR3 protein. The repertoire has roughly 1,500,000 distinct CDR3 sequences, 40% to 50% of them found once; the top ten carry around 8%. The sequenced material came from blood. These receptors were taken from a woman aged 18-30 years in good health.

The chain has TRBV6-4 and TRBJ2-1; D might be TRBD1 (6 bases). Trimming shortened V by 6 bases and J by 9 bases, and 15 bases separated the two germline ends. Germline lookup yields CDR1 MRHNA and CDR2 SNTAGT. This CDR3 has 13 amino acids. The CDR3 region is CASSPSGTPEQFF. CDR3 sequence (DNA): TGTGCCAGCAGCCCATCCGGGACACCTGAGCAGTTCTTC.

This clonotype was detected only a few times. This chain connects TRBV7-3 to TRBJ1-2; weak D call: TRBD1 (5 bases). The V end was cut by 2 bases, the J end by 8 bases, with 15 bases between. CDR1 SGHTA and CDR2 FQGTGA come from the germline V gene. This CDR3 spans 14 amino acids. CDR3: CASSLGSTAQGYTF. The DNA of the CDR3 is TGTGCCAGCAGCTTAGGTTCGACAGCGCAGGGCTACACCTTC.

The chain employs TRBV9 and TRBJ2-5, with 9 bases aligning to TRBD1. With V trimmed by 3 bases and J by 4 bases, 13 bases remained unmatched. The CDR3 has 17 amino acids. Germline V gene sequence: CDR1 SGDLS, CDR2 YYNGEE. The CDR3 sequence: CASSAYTGGDVRETQYF. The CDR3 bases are TGTGCCAGCAGCGCCTATACAGGGGGCGATGTCCGAGAGACCCAGTACTTC.

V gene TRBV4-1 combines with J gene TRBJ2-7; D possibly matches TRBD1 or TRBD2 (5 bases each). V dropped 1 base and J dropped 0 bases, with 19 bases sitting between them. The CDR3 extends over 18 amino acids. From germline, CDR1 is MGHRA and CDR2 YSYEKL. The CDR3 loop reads CASSQGTNRGLPSYEQYF. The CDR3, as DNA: TGCGCCAGCAGCCAAGGGACCAACCGGGGCCTACCCTCCTACGAGCAGTACTTC.

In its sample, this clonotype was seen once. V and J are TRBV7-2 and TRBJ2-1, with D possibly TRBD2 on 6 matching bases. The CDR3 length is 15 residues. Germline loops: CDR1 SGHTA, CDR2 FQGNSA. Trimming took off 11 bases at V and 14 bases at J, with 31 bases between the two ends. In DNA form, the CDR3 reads TGTGCCGCCCTCCGGGGCGCGCGGGGTAGGGTCGTGGAGTTCTTC. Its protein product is CAALRGARGRVVEFF.

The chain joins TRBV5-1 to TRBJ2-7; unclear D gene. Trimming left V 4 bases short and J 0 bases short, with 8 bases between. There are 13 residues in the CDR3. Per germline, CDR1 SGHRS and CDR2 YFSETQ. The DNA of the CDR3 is TGCGCCAGCAGCCCCCAGTACTCCTACGAGCAGTACTTC. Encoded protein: CASSPQYSYEQYF. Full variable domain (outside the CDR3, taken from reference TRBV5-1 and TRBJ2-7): KAGVTQTPRYLIKTRGQQVTLSCSPISGHRSVSWYQQTPGQGLQFLFEYFSETQRNKGNFPGRFSGRQFSNSRSEMNVSTLELGDSALYLCASSPQYSYEQYFGPGTRLTVT.

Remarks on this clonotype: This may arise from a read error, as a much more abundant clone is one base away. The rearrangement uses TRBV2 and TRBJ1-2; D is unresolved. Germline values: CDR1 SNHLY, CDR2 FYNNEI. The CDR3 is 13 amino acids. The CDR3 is CASSEDSNYGCTF. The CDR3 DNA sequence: TGTGCCAGCAGTGAAGACAGTAACTATGGCTGCACCTTC.

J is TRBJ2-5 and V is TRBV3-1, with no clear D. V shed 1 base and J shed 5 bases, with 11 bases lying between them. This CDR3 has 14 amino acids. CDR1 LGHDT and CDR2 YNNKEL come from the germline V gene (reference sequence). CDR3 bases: TGTGCCAGCAGCCAAGTACTACTCACGGAGACCCAGTACTTC. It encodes CASSQVLLTETQYF.

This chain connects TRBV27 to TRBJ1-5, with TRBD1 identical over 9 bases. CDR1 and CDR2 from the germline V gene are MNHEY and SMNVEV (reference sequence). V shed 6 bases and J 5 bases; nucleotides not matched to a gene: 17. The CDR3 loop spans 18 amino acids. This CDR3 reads CASSAASSAGTGYQPQHF. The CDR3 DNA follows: TGTGCCAGCAGCGCCGCCAGCAGCGCCGGGACAGGGTATCAGCCCCAGCATTTT.

CDR3 nucleotides: TGTGCCAGCAGTTTAAGTCCAGGGGTCGAGCAGTACTTC. This gives the protein CASSLSPGVEQYF. V and J are TRBV12-3 or TRBV12-4 and TRBJ2-7; possible D gene TRBD1, 6 bases. The length of the CDR3 is 13 residues. V was shortened by 2 bases and J by 6 bases, with 11 bases between the two germline ends.

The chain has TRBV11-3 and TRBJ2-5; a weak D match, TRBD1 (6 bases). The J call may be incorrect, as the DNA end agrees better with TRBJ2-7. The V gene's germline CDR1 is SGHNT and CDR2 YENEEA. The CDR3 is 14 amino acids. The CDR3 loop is CASSRTQQGSEQYF. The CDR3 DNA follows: TGTGCCAGCAGCCGGACTCAACAGGGTTCCGAGCAGTACTTC.

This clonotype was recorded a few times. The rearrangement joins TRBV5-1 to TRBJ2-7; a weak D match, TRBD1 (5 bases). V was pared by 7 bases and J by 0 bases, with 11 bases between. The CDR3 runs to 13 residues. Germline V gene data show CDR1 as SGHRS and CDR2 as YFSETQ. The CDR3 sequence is CASQTESSYEQYF. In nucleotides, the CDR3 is TGCGCCAGCCAGACAGAGAGCTCCTACGAGCAGTACTTC.

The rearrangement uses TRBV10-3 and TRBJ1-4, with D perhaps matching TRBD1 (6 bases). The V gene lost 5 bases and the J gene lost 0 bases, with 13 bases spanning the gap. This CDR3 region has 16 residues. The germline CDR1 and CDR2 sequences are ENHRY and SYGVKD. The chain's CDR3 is CAISNREAATNEKLFF. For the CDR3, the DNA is TGTGCCATCAGTAACAGGGAAGCCGCAACTAATGAAAAACTGTTTTTT.

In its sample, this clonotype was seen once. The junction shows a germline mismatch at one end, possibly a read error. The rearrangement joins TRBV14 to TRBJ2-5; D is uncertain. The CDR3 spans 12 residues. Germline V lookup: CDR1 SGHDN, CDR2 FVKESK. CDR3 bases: TGTGCCAGCGGCCAAGATTTCGAGACCCAGTACTTC. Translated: CASGQDFETQYF.

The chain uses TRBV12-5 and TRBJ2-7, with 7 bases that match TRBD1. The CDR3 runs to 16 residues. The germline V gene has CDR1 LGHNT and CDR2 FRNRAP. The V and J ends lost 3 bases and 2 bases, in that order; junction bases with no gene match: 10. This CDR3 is CASGLTTGTYTYEQYF. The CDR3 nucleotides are TGTGCTAGTGGTTTAACGACAGGGACCTACACCTACGAGCAGTACTTC. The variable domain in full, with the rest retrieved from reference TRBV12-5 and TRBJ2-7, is DARVTQTPRHKVTEMGQEVTMRCQPILGHNTVFWYRQTMMQGLELLAYFRNRAPLDDSGMPKDRFSAEMPDATLATLKIQPSEPRDSAVYFCASGLTTGTYTYEQYFGPGTRLTVT.

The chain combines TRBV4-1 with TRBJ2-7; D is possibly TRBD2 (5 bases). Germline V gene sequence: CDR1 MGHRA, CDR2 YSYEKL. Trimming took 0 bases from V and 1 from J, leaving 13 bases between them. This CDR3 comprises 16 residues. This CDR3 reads CASSQERRGRSYEQYF. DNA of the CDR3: TGCGCCAGCAGCCAAGAGCGACGGGGTCGTTCCTACGAGCAGTACTTC.

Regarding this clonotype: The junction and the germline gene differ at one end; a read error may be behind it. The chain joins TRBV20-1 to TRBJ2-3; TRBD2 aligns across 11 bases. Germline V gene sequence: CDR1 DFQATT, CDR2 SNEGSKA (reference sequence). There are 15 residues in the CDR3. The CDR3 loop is CSTSSSGGSTDTQYF. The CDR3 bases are TGCAGTACTAGTTCTAGCGGGGGGAGCACAGATACGCAGTATTTT.

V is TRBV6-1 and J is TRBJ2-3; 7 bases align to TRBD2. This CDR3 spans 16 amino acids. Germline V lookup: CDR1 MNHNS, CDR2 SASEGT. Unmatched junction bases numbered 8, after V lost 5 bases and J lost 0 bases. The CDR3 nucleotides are TGTGCCAGCAGTCAAATGGGGGGGTCGAGCACAGATACGCAGTATTTT. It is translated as CASSQMGGSSTDTQYF.

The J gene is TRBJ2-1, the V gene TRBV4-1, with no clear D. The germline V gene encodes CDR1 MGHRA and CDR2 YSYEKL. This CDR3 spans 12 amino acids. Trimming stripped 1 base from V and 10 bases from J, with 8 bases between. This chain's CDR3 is CASSQGSREQFF. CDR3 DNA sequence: TGCGCCAGCAGCCAAGGTTCTCGAGAGCAGTTCTTC.

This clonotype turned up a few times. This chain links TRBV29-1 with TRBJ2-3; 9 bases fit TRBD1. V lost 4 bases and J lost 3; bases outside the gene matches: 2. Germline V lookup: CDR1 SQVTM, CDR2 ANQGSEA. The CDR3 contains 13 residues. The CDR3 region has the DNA TGCAGCGTTGTCGGGACAGGGACAGATACGCAGTATTTT. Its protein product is CSVVGTGTDTQYF.

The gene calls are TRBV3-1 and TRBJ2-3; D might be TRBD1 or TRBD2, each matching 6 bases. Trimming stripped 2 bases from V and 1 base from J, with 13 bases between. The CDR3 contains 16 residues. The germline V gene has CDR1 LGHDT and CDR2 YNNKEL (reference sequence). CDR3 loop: CASSQQLGGGTDTQYF. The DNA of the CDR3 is TGTGCCAGCAGCCAACAACTGGGGGGCGGCACAGATACGCAGTATTTT.

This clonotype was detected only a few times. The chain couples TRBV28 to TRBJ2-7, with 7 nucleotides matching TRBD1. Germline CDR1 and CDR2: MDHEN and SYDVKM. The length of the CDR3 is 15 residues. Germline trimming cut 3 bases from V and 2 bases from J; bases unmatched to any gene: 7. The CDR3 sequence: CASSFLLQGPYEQYF. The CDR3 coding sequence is TGTGCCAGCAGTTTCCTCCTACAGGGGCCCTACGAGCAGTACTTC.

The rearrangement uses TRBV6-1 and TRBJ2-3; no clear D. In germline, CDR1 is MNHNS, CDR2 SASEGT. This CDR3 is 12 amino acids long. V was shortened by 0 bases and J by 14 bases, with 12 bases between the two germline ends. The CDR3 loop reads CASSEAGSVAYF. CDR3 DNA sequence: TGTGCCAGCAGTGAAGCGGGGTCTGTGGCGTATTTT.

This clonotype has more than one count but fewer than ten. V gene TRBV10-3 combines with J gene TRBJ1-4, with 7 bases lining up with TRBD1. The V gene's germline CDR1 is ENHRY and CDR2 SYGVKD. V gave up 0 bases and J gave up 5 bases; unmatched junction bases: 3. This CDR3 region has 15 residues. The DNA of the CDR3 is TGTGCCATCAGTGAGTCGACAGGGCAAAATGAAAAACTGTTTTTT. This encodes CAISESTGQNEKLFF.